The source of this TCR beta chain is a study of CD8+CD57+ T cells in acquired aplastic anemia. Sequencing involved patients with CD8+CD57+ cell expansion previously shown by flow cytometry. According to the study, genomic DNA was the template for TCR beta VDJ and CDR3 profiling. From the reads, TCRdb called clonotypes with MiXCR, one entry per CDR3 protein. The data contain about 200,000 distinct CDR3 sequences, roughly 45% of them singletons. The CDR3 covers 14 residues. The germline V gene encodes CDR1 SGHRS and CDR2 YFSETQ. The chain employs TRBV5-1 and TRBJ2-7; a possible D gene is TRBD2 (7 bases). The J call may be in error: the DNA end matches TRBJ2-1 better. Sequenced sample: sorted CD4+, CD8+, or CD8+CD57+ T cells (not recorded which) from PBMCs. The receptor's source is a human donor with aplastic anemia. CDR3 region: CASSLAEGGGEQFF. CDR3 in DNA: TGCGCCAGCAGCTTGGCCGAAGGGGGGGGGGAGCAGTTCTTC.